The 25 T cell receptor beta chains below all came from one sample that was sequenced in a study of T cell responses to AZD1222 COVID-19 vaccine. Generated by immunoSEQ multiplex PCR, the TCRdb table keeps only in-frame clones and is missing some. The sample consists of under 200,000 clones, roughly nine tenths of them appearing once. Material: peripheral blood, obtained on day 0 of AZD1222 vaccination. These receptors all stem from an adult in good health.

The chain links TRBV4-3 to TRBJ2-3, with TRBD2 matching 13 bases. CDR1 and CDR2 (germline): LGHNA, YSLEER. This CDR3 is 15 amino acids long. The V and J ends lost 4 bases and 6 bases, in that order; junction bases with no gene match: 4. The CDR3: CASSPRTSGGDTQYF. CDR3 bases: TGCGCCAGCAGCCCGCGGACTAGCGGGGGTGATACGCAGTATTTT.

The gene calls are TRBV29-1 and TRBJ2-7; D unresolved. Trimming removed 6 bases at V and 7 bases at J, with 16 bases between. The CDR3 is 12 residues long. The germline CDR1 and CDR2 sequences are SQVTM and ANQGSEA. CDR3 in amino acids: CSVRPTPGEQYF. The CDR3 DNA sequence: TGCAGCGTACGACCCACCCCTGGGGAGCAGTACTTC.

The chain has TRBV6-6 and TRBJ2-3; maybe TRBD2 (5 bases). Trimming took off 7 bases at V and 2 bases at J, with 10 bases between the two ends. Germline V CDR1 and CDR2: MNHNY, SVGAGI (reference sequence). The CDR3 loop spans 13 amino acids. Here the CDR3 reads CASKLVNTDTQYF. The CDR3 DNA is TGTGCCAGCAAACTAGTCAACACAGATACGCAGTATTTT.

V is TRBV7-8 and J is TRBJ2-3, with TRBD2 identical over 14 bases. This CDR3 has 18 amino acids. V was clipped by 2 bases and J by 3 bases; unmatched bases: 7. CDR1 and CDR2 from the germline V gene are SGHVS and FQNEAQ. CDR3 in amino acids: CASSLLGLAGVRTDTQYF. CDR3 DNA: TGTGCCAGCAGCTTACTGGGACTAGCGGGAGTCCGGACAGATACGCAGTATTTT.

The chain carries TRBV11-2 and TRBJ1-1; D may be TRBD1 (6 bases). V lost 1 base to trimming and J lost 1 base, with 7 bases between them. Germline CDR1 SGHAT, CDR2 FQNNGV. The CDR3 consists of 14 residues. This CDR3 is CASSLGTANTEAFF. Here the CDR3 DNA reads TGTGCCAGCAGCTTAGGGACAGCGAACACTGAAGCTTTCTTT.

V is TRBV18 and J is TRBJ2-7; a possible D gene is TRBD1 (6 bases). The CDR3 contains 16 residues. The V end lost 3 bases, the J end lost 3 bases, and 18 bases lay between the germline ends. Germline V lookup: CDR1 KGHSH, CDR2 LQKENI. Here the CDR3 DNA reads TGTGCCAGCTCACCCGCTACAGGGCGCCAACTCTACGAGCAGTACTTC. As protein: CASSPATGRQLYEQYF.

The chain combines TRBV28 with TRBJ1-5, with D possibly TRBD1 on 5 matching bases. Trimming cost V 3 bases and J 1 base, with 10 bases left between them. Germline V lookup: CDR1 MDHEN, CDR2 SYDVKM. The CDR3 loop spans 15 amino acids. CDR3 residues: CASSFLRDSNQPQHF. CDR3 DNA sequence: TGTGCCAGCAGTTTCCTCCGGGACAGCAATCAGCCCCAGCATTTT.

This chain uses TRBV11-2 with TRBJ2-3, with TRBD2 matching over 16 bases. The CDR3 runs 17 residues. Germline CDR1 is SGHAT and CDR2 is FQNNGV. Losses at the gene ends were 5 bases for V and 6 bases for J; bases not matched to a gene: 8. The CDR3 sequence: CASSQGTSGGARDTQYF. Written as DNA, the CDR3 is TGTGCCAGCAGCCAAGGGACTAGCGGGGGGGCCCGGGATACGCAGTATTTT.

V is TRBV19 and J is TRBJ2-7; D is possibly TRBD2 (5 bases). This CDR3 is 14 amino acids long. Germline CDR1 reads LNHDA; CDR2 reads SQIVND (reference sequence). Trimming left V 11 bases short and J 2 bases short, with 19 bases between. The CDR3 reads CASSRSGRAYEQYF. The CDR3 coding sequence is TGTGCCTCCAGTAGAAGCGGACGAGCCTACGAGCAGTACTTC.

The chain couples TRBV7-9 to TRBJ1-5, with D unresolved. Germline lookup yields CDR1 SEHNR and CDR2 FQNEAQ (reference sequence). The CDR3 covers 14 residues. V was clipped by 2 bases and J by 0 bases, with 5 bases between them. The CDR3 reads CASSLSDSNQPQHF. The CDR3 DNA reads as TGTGCCAGCAGCTTAAGTGATAGCAATCAGCCCCAGCATTTT.

The chain links TRBV6-5 to TRBJ2-3; D is undetermined. The CDR3 contains 11 residues. The V end was cut by 8 bases, the J end by 2 bases, with 5 bases between. Germline lookup yields CDR1 MNHEY and CDR2 SVGAGI. CDR3 sequence reads: CASRSTDTQYF. The CDR3 DNA is TGTGCCAGCCGATCCACAGATACGCAGTATTTT.

The V call is TRBV7-2, the J call TRBJ1-1; no clear D gene. Germline CDR1 and CDR2: SGHTA and FQGNSA. This CDR3 has 15 amino acids. The V gene lost 5 bases and the J gene lost 5 bases, with 18 bases spanning the gap. Written as DNA, the CDR3 is TGTGCCAGCAGCGTCCTAAACAGCCTACGGACTGAAGCTTTCTTT. Protein product: CASSVLNSLRTEAFF.

This chain uses TRBV4-3 with TRBJ1-2; 8 bases map to TRBD1. Germline CDR1 and CDR2: LGHNA and YSLEER. With V trimmed by 2 bases and J by 4 bases, 9 bases remained unmatched. This CDR3 is built from 16 residues. The CDR3 nucleotides read TGCGCCAGCAGCCAAAAAGCCACAGGGGGGGGCTATGGCTACACCTTC. Encoded protein: CASSQKATGGGYGYTF.

The chain employs TRBV9 and TRBJ1-2, with TRBD1 identical over 8 bases. Germline values: CDR1 SGDLS, CDR2 YYNGEE. V shed 4 bases and J 6 bases; nucleotides not matched to a gene: 11. The CDR3 runs 15 residues. Written as DNA, the CDR3 is TGTGCCAGCAGCTCACGGACAGGGAGAGTCGATGGCTACACCTTC. Translated, it gives CASSSRTGRVDGYTF. Full variable domain (rest looked up from reference TRBV9 and TRBJ1-2): DSGVTQTPKHLITATGQRVTLRCSPRSGDLSVYWYQQSLDQGLQFLIQYYNGEERAKGNILERFSAQQFPDLHSELNLSSLELGDSALYFCASSSRTGRVDGYTFGSGTRLTVV.

The rearrangement joins TRBV7-6 to TRBJ2-1, with 11 bases fitting TRBD2. The V gene's germline CDR1 is SGHVS and CDR2 FNYEAQ. The CDR3 has 17 amino acids. J lost 4 bases, V lost 1 base, and 6 bases had no gene match. Here the CDR3 DNA reads TGTGCCAGCAGCTTAGATTCTACTAGCGGGGGTTACAATGAGCAGTTCTTC. It is translated as CASSLDSTSGGYNEQFF.

V usage is TRBV13 and J usage is TRBJ2-2, with 10 bases lining up with TRBD2. With V trimmed by 6 bases and J by 3 bases, 25 bases remained unmatched. Per the germline V gene, CDR1 is PRHDT and CDR2 is FYEKMQ (reference sequence). The CDR3 loop spans 22 amino acids. CDR3 DNA sequence: TGTGCCAGCAGACAACAAGCGACAGGGAGCGATACTAGCGGGATTCACACCGGGGAGCTGTTTTTT. Amino acids: CASRQQATGSDTSGIHTGELFF.

The chain recombines TRBV5-8 with TRBJ2-7; the D gene is possibly TRBD1 (7 bases). The V gene lost 1 base and the J gene lost 5 bases, with 16 bases spanning the gap. This CDR3 is built from 15 residues. In germline, CDR1 is SGHTS, CDR2 YDEGEE. The CDR3 loop reads CASSLYVQGGNEQYF. The CDR3, as DNA: TGTGCCAGCAGCTTGTACGTGCAGGGGGGAAACGAGCAGTACTTC.

This chain uses TRBV19 with TRBJ2-5, with 8 positions matching TRBD2. Germline V gene sequence: CDR1 LNHDA, CDR2 SQIVND (reference sequence). This CDR3 has 13 amino acids. The J segment lost 6 bases and the V segment lost 6 bases, leaving 6 bases of the junction unmatched. The CDR3 DNA reads TGTGCCAGTAGAGGGACTAGTAGGAAGACCCAGTACTTC. It translates to CASRGTSRKTQYF.

This chain links TRBV19 with TRBJ1-5; 8 nucleotides line up with TRBD1. This CDR3 is built from 15 residues. Germline assignment: CDR1 LNHDA and CDR2 SQIVND (reference sequence). V shed 0 bases and J 5 bases; nucleotides not matched to a gene: 3. The CDR3 reads CASSIDGQGHQPQHF. Here the CDR3 DNA reads TGTGCCAGTAGTATAGACGGACAGGGACATCAGCCCCAGCATTTT.

V and J are TRBV4-1 and TRBJ1-1; D call uncertain. CDR1 and CDR2 from the germline V gene are MGHRA and YSYEKL. Deletions cut 3 bases from V and 7 bases from J, with 12 bases between. The CDR3 has 13 amino acids. The chain's CDR3 is CASSQSIYSEAFF. In DNA form, the CDR3 reads TGCGCCAGCAGCCAGAGTATCTACAGTGAAGCTTTCTTT.

DNA for the CDR3: TGTGCCAGTGGCCCGGCAAACTCTGGAAACACCATATATTTT. It translates to CASGPANSGNTIYF. The chain couples TRBV19 to TRBJ1-3; D gene ambiguous. The CDR3 extends over 14 amino acids. V was trimmed by 8 bases and J by 0 bases, leaving 11 bases between them. CDR1 and CDR2 from the germline V gene are LNHDA and SQIVND (reference sequence).

Concerning this clone: The sample has other DNA sequences that encode this CDR3 too. The V and J genes are TRBV10-3 and TRBJ2-5; 12 bases agree with TRBD1. V lost 2 bases, J lost 4 bases, and 5 bases stayed unmatched. The CDR3 extends over 16 amino acids. From germline, CDR1 is ENHRY and CDR2 SYGVKD. CDR3 sequence: CAISEPGQGARETQYF. The CDR3 DNA reads as TGTGCCATCAGTGAGCCGGGACAGGGGGCGCGAGAGACCCAGTACTTC.

This chain uses TRBV5-8 with TRBJ2-7; D ambiguous. Per germline, CDR1 SGHTS and CDR2 YDEGEE. Deletions cut 2 bases from V and 3 bases from J, with 12 bases between. The CDR3 runs 14 residues. CDR3 sequence (DNA): TGTGCCAGCAGCTTTCGTCCGGGTGGCTACGAGCAGTACTTC. Amino acid sequence: CASSFRPGGYEQYF.

The gene calls are TRBV15 and TRBJ1-5; D remains unclear. The CDR3 consists of 14 residues. Trimming pared 0 bases from V and 4 bases from J, leaving 7 bases between. The germline CDR1 and CDR2 sequences are LNHNV and YYDKDF (reference sequence). The CDR3 is CATSRDHENQPQHF. CDR3 DNA: TGTGCCACCAGCAGAGATCACGAAAATCAGCCCCAGCATTTT.

This clone is a singleton in its sample. The genes are TRBV30 and TRBJ1-2, with D perhaps matching TRBD1 (6 bases). The CDR3 sequence is 12 residues long. Looked up from germline, CDR1 is GTSNPN and CDR2 is SVGIG (reference sequence). V shed 3 bases and J shed 4 bases, with 9 bases lying between them. CDR3 DNA sequence: TGTGCCTGGAGAAGGGGGGGCTATGGCTACACCTTC. It is translated as CAWRRGGYGYTF.